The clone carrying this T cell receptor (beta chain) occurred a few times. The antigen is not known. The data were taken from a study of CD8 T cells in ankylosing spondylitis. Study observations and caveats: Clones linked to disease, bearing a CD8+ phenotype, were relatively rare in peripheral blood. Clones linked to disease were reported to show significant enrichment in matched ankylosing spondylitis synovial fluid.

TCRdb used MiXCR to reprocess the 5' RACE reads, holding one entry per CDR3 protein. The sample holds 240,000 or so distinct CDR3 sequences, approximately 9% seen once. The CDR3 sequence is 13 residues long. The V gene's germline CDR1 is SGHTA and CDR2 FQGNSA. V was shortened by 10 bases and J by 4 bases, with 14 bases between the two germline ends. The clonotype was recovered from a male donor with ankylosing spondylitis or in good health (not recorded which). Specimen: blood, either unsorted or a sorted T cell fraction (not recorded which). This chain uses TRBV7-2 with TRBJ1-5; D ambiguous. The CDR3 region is CAIGVDRNQPQHF. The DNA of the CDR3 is TGTGCCATCGGGGTAGATAGGAATCAGCCCCAGCATTTT.